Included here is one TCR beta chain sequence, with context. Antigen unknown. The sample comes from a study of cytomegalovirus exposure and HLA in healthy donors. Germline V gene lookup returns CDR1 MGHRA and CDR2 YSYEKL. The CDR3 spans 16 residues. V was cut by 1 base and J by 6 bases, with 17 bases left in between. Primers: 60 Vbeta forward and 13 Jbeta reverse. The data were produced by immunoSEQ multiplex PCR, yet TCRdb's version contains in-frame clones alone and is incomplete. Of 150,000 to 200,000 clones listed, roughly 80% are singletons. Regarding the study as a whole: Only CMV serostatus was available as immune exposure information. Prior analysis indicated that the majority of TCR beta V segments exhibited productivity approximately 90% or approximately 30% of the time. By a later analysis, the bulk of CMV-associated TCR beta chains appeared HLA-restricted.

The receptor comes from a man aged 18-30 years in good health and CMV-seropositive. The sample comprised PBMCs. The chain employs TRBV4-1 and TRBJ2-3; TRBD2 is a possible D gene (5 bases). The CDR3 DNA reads TGCGCCAGCAGCCAAGGGTGGGCTAGCTCCCAGGATACGCAGTATTTT. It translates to CASSQGWASSQDTQYF.